These T cell receptor beta chains were read from a single sample in a study of T cells in localized non-small cell lung cancer. Profiled with immunoSEQ multiplex PCR; TCRdb holds only in-frame clones, not every one. The sample carries tens of thousands of clones, more than 70% recorded once. This sample comprised peripheral blood, obtained before any cancer treatment. The origin of the receptors is a female donor of 60 years or more with stage I lung adenocarcinoma. Each CDR3 is given with its conserved first and last residue. Each record gives: J gene, V gene, CDR3 protein.

J: TRBJ2-5; V: TRBV30; CDR3: CAWGPGGAQETQYF
J: TRBJ1-6; V: TRBV10-3; CDR3: CAISEKGSSYNSPLHF
J: TRBJ1-2; V: TRBV5-4; CDR3: CASSSDPGQINYGYTF
J: TRBJ2-1; V: TRBV6-1; CDR3: CASSEVGGYSYNEQFF
J: TRBJ2-2; V: TRBV7-9; CDR3: CASSFGTGRPGELFF
J: TRBJ1-5; V: TRBV4-2; CDR3: CASSQEPHNQPQHF
J: TRBJ2-1; V: TRBV2; CDR3: CASSVEREEANEQFF
J: TRBJ1-2; V: TRBV11-2; CDR3: CASSLIPGNYGYTF
J: TRBJ2-6; V: TRBV15; CDR3: CATSGRRSGANVLTF
J: TRBJ1-1; V: TRBV19; CDR3: CASLRVNTEAFF
J: TRBJ2-1; V: TRBV19; CDR3: CASSISLLAGQNEQFF
J: TRBJ1-1; V: TRBV6-5; CDR3: CASSYLRSGNGAFF
J: TRBJ2-3; V: TRBV2; CDR3: CASPRTSGGVNTDTQYF
J: TRBJ1-5; V: TRBV7-2; CDR3: CASSLGDSNQPQHF
J: TRBJ1-1; V: TRBV6-5; CDR3: CASRYGVNTEAFF
J: TRBJ1-5; V: TRBV4-2; CDR3: CASSQGTGDSNQPQHF
J: TRBJ1-3; V: TRBV5-5; CDR3: CASSSETGSGNTIYF
J: TRBJ1-1; V: TRBV5-1; CDR3: CASRFNGGLEAFF
J: TRBJ2-5; V: TRBV2; CDR3: CASSAGTGETQYF
J: TRBJ1-5; V: TRBV30; CDR3: CAWSEFLDRNQPQHF
J: TRBJ2-7; V: TRBV28; CDR3: CASTHGQGEYEQYF
J: TRBJ1-4; V: TRBV6-5; CDR3: CASSYRQGSREKLFF
J: TRBJ2-1; V: TRBV11-3; CDR3: CASSLDFGDNEQFF